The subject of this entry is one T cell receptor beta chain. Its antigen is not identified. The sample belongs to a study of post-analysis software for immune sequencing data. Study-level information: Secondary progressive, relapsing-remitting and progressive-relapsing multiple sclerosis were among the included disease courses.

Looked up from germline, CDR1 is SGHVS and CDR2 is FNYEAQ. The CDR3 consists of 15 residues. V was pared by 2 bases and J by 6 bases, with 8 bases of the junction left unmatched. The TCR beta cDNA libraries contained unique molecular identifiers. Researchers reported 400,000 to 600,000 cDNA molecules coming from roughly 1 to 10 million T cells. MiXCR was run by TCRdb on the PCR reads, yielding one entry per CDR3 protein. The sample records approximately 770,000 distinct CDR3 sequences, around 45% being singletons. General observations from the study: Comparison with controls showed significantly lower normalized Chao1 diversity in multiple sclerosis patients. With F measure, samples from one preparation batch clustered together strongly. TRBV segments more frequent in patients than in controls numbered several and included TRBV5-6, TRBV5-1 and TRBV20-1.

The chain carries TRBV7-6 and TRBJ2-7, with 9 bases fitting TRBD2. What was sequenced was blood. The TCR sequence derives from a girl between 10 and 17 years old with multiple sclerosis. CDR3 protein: CASSLKREVISEQYF. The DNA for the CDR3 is TGTGCCAGCAGCTTAAAGCGGGAGGTGATTAGCGAGCAGTACTTC.